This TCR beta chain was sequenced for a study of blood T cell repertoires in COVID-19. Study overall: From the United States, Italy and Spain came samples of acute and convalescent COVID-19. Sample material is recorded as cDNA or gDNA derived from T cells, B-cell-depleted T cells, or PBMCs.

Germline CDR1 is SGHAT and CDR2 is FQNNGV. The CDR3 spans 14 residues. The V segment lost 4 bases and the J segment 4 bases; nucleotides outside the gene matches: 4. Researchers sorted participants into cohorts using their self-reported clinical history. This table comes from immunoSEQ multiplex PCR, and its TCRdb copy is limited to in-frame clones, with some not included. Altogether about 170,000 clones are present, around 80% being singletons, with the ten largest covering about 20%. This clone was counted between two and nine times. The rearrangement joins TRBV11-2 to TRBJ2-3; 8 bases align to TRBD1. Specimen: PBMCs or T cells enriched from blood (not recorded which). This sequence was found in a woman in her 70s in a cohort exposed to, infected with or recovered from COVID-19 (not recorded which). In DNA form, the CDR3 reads TGTGCCAGCAGCTCCGACAGGGGTTCAGATACGCAGTATTTT. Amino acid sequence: CASSSDRGSDTQYF.